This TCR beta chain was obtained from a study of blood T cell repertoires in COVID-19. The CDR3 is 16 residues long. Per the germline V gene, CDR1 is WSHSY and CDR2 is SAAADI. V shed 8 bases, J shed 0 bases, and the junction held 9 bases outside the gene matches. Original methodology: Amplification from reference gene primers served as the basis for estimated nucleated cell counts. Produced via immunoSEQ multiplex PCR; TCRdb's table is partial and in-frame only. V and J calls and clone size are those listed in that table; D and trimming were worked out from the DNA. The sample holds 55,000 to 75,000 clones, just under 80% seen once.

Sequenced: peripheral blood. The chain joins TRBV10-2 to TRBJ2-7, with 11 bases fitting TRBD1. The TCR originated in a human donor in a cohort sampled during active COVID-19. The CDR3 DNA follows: TGCGCCAGCCGACCCGGGACAGGGGGGTTCTCCTACGAGCAGTACTTC. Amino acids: CASRPGTGGFSYEQYF.